Shown below are 3 T cell receptor beta chains from a single sample sequenced in a study of T cells after yellow fever vaccination (dated by TCRdb to the late 2010s). According to the study, the label for this sample's treatment or condition signals: live attenuated yellow fever vaccine strain. The protocol used for the library was 5' RACE. The instrument was an Illumina NovaSeq 6000. TCRdb reworked the public reads: Q25 trimming with fastp, MiXCR clone assembly, productive beta chains retained. Every CDR3 protein is listed once, alongside the most common genes and DNA of its rows. Within this sample are about 300,000 distinct CDR3 sequences, with 7.5% to 9% of them counted one time only. Of the sample, around 3.4% is held by the ten largest clones. The sequenced sample was CD4+ T cells sorted from PBMCs, obtained 5 days after the yellow fever booster vaccination. These TCRs come from a man aged 18 to 29 who received the YFV17D yellow fever vaccine.

This clonotype was seen a few times. The CDR3 nucleotides read TGTGCCACCAGACGGCCGGGTTGGGAGAACACCGGGGAGCTGTTTTTT. The encoded protein is CATRRPGWENTGELFF. The rearrangement links TRBV15 to TRBJ2-2; D uncertain. The CDR3 spans 16 residues. With 6 bases removed from V and 1 base from J, the gap between germline ends came to 15 bases. Germline V gene sequence: CDR1 LNHNV, CDR2 YYDKDF (reference sequence).

This clonotype has at least ten counts. The genes are TRBV5-5 and TRBJ2-3; D unresolved. Trimming removed 0 bases at V and 2 bases at J, with 7 bases between. Per the germline V gene, CDR1 is SGHKS and CDR2 is YYEKEE (reference sequence). The length of the CDR3 is 14 residues. For the CDR3, the DNA is TGTGCCAGCAGCTTGGCCGTCGCCACAGATACGCAGTATTTT. This sequence encodes CASSLAVATDTQYF. The complete variable domain, with remaining parts taken from reference TRBV5-5 and TRBJ2-3, reads DAGVTQSPTHLIKTRGQQVTLRCSPISGHKSVSWYQQVLGQGPQFIFQYYEKEERGRGNFPDRFSARQFPNYSSELNVNALLLGDSALYLCASSLAVATDTQYFGPGTRLTVL.

CDR3 loop: CASSLNGGANTGELFF. CDR3 sequence (DNA): TGTGCCAGCAGCTTAAATGGGGGCGCGAACACCGGGGAGCTGTTTTTT. The genes are TRBV11-2 and TRBJ2-2; TRBD1 might be the D (6 bases). Between the trimmed V and J ends, which lost 2 bases and 0 bases, there was a span of 10 bases. The CDR3 runs to 16 residues. CDR1 and CDR2 (germline): SGHAT, FQNNGV. The full variable domain, in which reference TRBV11-2 and TRBJ2-2 provide the parts outside the CDR3, is EAGVAQSPRYKIIEKRQSVAFWCNPISGHATLYWYQQILGQGPKLLIQFQNNGVVDDSQLPKDRFSAERLKGVDSTLKIQPAKLEDSAVYLCASSLNGGANTGELFFGEGSRLTVL.